The 32 T cell receptor beta chains reported below all come from one sample, sequenced in a study of T cells in Graves' hyperthyroidism and ophthalmopathy. From RNA transcripts, TCR beta CDR3 regions were amplified. TCR CDR3 regions were first amplified by RT-PCR with HTBI primers. TCRdb reprocessed the multiplex PCR reads with MiXCR, giving one entry per CDR3 protein. There are some 140,000 distinct CDR3 sequences in the sample; around 21% occur only once, and about two thirds lies in the top ten. The sequencing sample was made of blood. These receptors were obtained from a woman aged 45-65 years with Graves' hyperthyroidism that later progressed to Graves' ophthalmopathy.

This clonotype has just a few counts. CDR3 DNA: TGTGCCAGTAGTCCACCGGGACAGGGATACAATCAGCCCCAGCATTTT. This encodes CASSPPGQGYNQPQHF. The J gene is TRBJ1-5, the V gene TRBV19, with TRBD1 identical over 9 bases. This CDR3 contains 16 residues. V lost 5 bases, J lost 3 bases, and 8 bases stayed unmatched. The V gene's germline CDR1 is LNHDA and CDR2 SQIVND (reference sequence). Looking up the rest from reference TRBV19 and TRBJ1-5 gives the full variable domain: DGGITQSPKYLFRKEGQNVTLSCEQNLNHDAMYWYRQDPGQGLRLIYYSQIVNDFQKGDIAEGYSVSREKKESFPLTVTSAQKNPTAFYLCASSPPGQGYNQPQHFGDGTRLSIL.

This clonotype was counted many times. The chain recombines TRBV27 with TRBJ2-7; tentatively, D is TRBD1 or TRBD2 (5 bases each). The CDR3 contains 16 residues. V was cut by 0 bases and J by 3 bases, with 15 bases left in between. Per the germline V gene, CDR1 is MNHEY and CDR2 is SMNVEV (reference sequence). The CDR3 sequence: CASSLSRGGVFYEQYF. CDR3 in DNA: TGTGCCAGCAGTTTATCGAGGGGTGGCGTCTTCTACGAGCAGTACTTC.

The V call is TRBV29-1, the J call TRBJ2-5; 9 bases map to TRBD2. This CDR3 is 13 amino acids long. Per the germline V gene, CDR1 is SQVTM and CDR2 is ANQGSEA. The ends lost 5 bases at V and 7 bases at J; junction bases unmatched: 8. The CDR3 DNA reads as TGCAGCGTTAGGTTTAGCGGGAGTGGGACCCAGTACTTC. Amino acids: CSVRFSGSGTQYF.

This clonotype was seen more than once but under ten times. The junction departs from the called germline gene at one end, perhaps through a read error. The J gene is TRBJ2-1, the V gene TRBV7-9; 9 bases line up with TRBD2. This CDR3 is 15 amino acids long. Per germline, CDR1 SEHNR and CDR2 FQNEAQ (reference sequence). The CDR3 is CASSPTSGVYDEQFF. As DNA, the CDR3 is TGTGCCAGCAGCCCGACTAGCGGCGTCTACGATGAGCAGTTCTTC.

This clonotype was counted many times. The chain recombines TRBV30 with TRBJ2-7; D gene ambiguous. V lost 0 bases and J 2 bases, leaving 8 bases between the germline ends. CDR3 length: 13 amino acids. Germline CDR1 GTSNPN, CDR2 SVGIG (reference sequence). The CDR3 DNA reads TGTGCCTGGAGTGTTGGGGAACCCTACGAGCAGTACTTC. Translated: CAWSVGEPYEQYF.

This clonotype came up many times. The chain carries TRBV6-1 and TRBJ2-7; 8 bases map to TRBD2. Per the germline V gene, CDR1 is MNHNS and CDR2 is SASEGT. Trimming cost V 10 bases and J 0 bases; bases outside gene matches: 8. This CDR3 comprises 14 residues. This chain's CDR3 is CATRERGSSYEQYF. For the CDR3, the DNA is TGTGCCACCAGGGAGCGGGGGAGCTCCTACGAGCAGTACTTC.

This clonotype was observed a handful of times. The J gene is TRBJ2-1, the V gene TRBV11-2, with 9 bases matching TRBD2. Germline V gene lookup returns CDR1 SGHAT and CDR2 FQNNGV. J was trimmed by 1 base and V by 5 bases; bases with no gene match: 12. The CDR3 length is 18 residues. This CDR3 is CASSLRGLRGGSYNEQFF. Written as DNA, the CDR3 is TGTGCCAGCAGCCTCCGGGGCTTGCGGGGGGGTTCCTACAATGAGCAGTTCTTC.

This clonotype was recorded at least ten times. The chain couples TRBV4-1 to TRBJ1-6; D not resolved. Trimming removed 1 base at V and 0 bases at J, with 7 bases between. CDR3 length: 16 amino acids. Germline-derived CDR1 and CDR2 are MGHRA and YSYEKL. The CDR3 DNA reads TGCGCCAGCAGCCAAGTGTTGAGCTCCTATAATTCACCCCTCCACTTT. Encoded protein: CASSQVLSSYNSPLHF.

There are many counts of this clonotype. The chain links TRBV10-3 to TRBJ2-7; TRBD1 matches 8 bases. V gave up 6 bases and J gave up 7 bases; unmatched junction bases: 11. CDR1 and CDR2 from the germline V gene are ENHRY and SYGVKD. The CDR3 covers 14 residues. CDR3 sequence (DNA): TGTGCCATCAGGAAAGGACAGGGTCTAGAGGAGCAGTACTTC. This translates into CAIRKGQGLEEQYF.

This clonotype was found many times. The rearrangement links TRBV30 to TRBJ2-7; 7 nucleotides align to TRBD1. Germline lookup yields CDR1 GTSNPN and CDR2 SVGIG (reference sequence). Trimming cost V 0 bases and J 4 bases; bases outside gene matches: 3. The CDR3 sequence is 13 residues long. CDR3 DNA: TGTGCCTGGAGTGTCGACAGGGAATACGAGCAGTACTTC. Encoded protein: CAWSVDREYEQYF.

This clonotype has just a few counts. The gene calls are TRBV5-4 and TRBJ1-1; unclear D gene. The CDR3 covers 14 residues. V lost 0 bases and J lost 5, with 11 bases in between. The germline V gene encodes CDR1 SGHNT and CDR2 YYREEE (reference sequence). The CDR3 loop reads CASSLVQSSTEAFF. CDR3 sequence (DNA): TGTGCCAGCAGCTTGGTACAGAGTTCAACTGAAGCTTTCTTT. The variable domain in full, completed from reference TRBV5-4 and TRBJ1-1, reads ETGVTQSPTHLIKTRGQQVTLRCSSQSGHNTVSWYQQALGQGPQFIFQYYREEENGRGNFPPRFSGLQFPNYSSELNVNALELDDSALYLCASSLVQSSTEAFFGQGTRLTVV.

The V call is TRBV24-1, the J call TRBJ2-2; TRBD1 matches at 7 bases. Trimming cost V 3 bases and J 4 bases; bases outside gene matches: 10. The CDR3 length is 17 residues. The V gene's germline CDR1 is KGHDR and CDR2 SFDVKD. The DNA of the CDR3 is TGTGCCACCAGTGATCCGACAGGGCCGACGGGCACCGGGGAGCTGTTTTTT. This gives the protein CATSDPTGPTGTGELFF.

This clonotype was seen repeatedly, ten times or more. J is TRBJ2-3 and V is TRBV28; D gene uncertain. Germline V gene lookup returns CDR1 MDHEN and CDR2 SYDVKM. The CDR3 runs 11 residues. Trimming left V 7 bases short and J 7 bases short, with 9 bases between. In DNA form, the CDR3 reads TGTGCCAGCACATTCGTAAATACGCAGTATTTT. Protein: CASTFVNTQYF.

This clonotype occurred once. A much larger clone differs from this one at a single base, so this may be a read error. V gene TRBV11-2 combines with J gene TRBJ2-3; a weak D match, TRBD2 (6 bases). Germline V CDR1 and CDR2: SGHAT, FQNNGV. Trimming cost V 1 base and J 5 bases, with 7 bases left between them. This CDR3 comprises 13 residues. The CDR3 sequence: CASSLAGEDTQYF. Written as DNA, the CDR3 is TGTGCCAGCAGCTTAGCGGGAGAAGATACGCAGTATTTT.

The chain has TRBV9 and TRBJ2-7; TRBD1 aligns across 7 bases. V trimming: 0 bases; J trimming: 1 base; junction bases outside the gene matches: 4. CDR1 is SGDLS and CDR2 is YYNGEE in the germline V gene. The CDR3 is 15 amino acids. The CDR3 nucleotides are TGTGCCAGCAGCGTAGCCCCGGGACAGTCCTACGAGCAGTACTTC. It codes for CASSVAPGQSYEQYF.

With respect to this clonotype: It may be a read error: a sequence one base away is much more abundant. The chain joins TRBV12-3 or TRBV12-4 to TRBJ2-6; no clear D gene. V lost 6 bases to trimming and J lost 0 bases, with 3 bases between them. The CDR3 consists of 13 residues. CDR3 nucleotide sequence: TGTGCCAGCAGACCCTCTGGGGCCAACGTCCTGACTTTC. Protein: CASRPSGANVLTF.

This rearrangement joins TRBV3-1 to TRBJ2-3, with a possible D match to TRBD2 (6 bases). The CDR3 contains 12 residues. Trimming removed 6 bases from V and 8 bases from J, with 12 bases in between. Germline lookup yields CDR1 LGHDT and CDR2 YNNKEL (reference sequence). CDR3 residues: CASRRGSGTQYF. The CDR3 DNA follows: TGTGCCAGCAGACGGGGGTCGGGTACGCAGTATTTT.

This chain joins TRBV19 and TRBJ2-1, with 7 nucleotides matching TRBD1. Germline-derived CDR1 and CDR2 are LNHDA and SQIVND (reference sequence). Unmatched junction bases numbered 3, after V lost 4 bases and J lost 3 bases. This CDR3 comprises 14 residues. CDR3 in DNA: TGTGCCAGTAGTAAAGGGGGCAGCTACAATGAGCAGTTCTTC. This codes for CASSKGGSYNEQFF.

This clonotype was picked up many times. This chain links TRBV20-1 with TRBJ2-1; 9 bases are shared with TRBD1. Per germline, CDR1 DFQATT and CDR2 SNEGSKA (reference sequence). The CDR3 has 14 amino acids. J gave up 2 bases and V 3 bases, and 2 bases lay outside the gene matches. For the CDR3, the DNA is TGCAGTGCTAGTGACAGGGGGACCTACAATGAGCAGTTCTTC. Its translation: CSASDRGTYNEQFF.

This chain links TRBV12-3 or TRBV12-4 with TRBJ2-3; 14 bases match TRBD2. V shed 5 bases and J 4 bases; nucleotides not matched to a gene: 5. The CDR3 consists of 16 residues. The CDR3 loop reads CASSAGTSGSADTQYF. CDR3 bases: TGTGCCAGCAGTGCAGGGACTAGCGGGAGTGCAGATACGCAGTATTTT.

This clonotype was found many times. The chain combines TRBV6-1 with TRBJ2-7; D tentatively fits TRBD1 or TRBD2 (7 bases each). CDR1 is MNHNS and CDR2 is SASEGT in the germline V gene. This CDR3 spans 12 amino acids. With 6 bases removed from V and 5 bases from J, the gap between germline ends came to 11 bases. For the CDR3, the DNA is TGTGCCAGCAGGGCAGGGGGGGACGAGCAGTACTTC. Its translation: CASRAGGDEQYF.

This clonotype was recorded a few times. This sequence joins TRBV20-1 and TRBJ2-5, with no clear D. Germline lookup yields CDR1 DFQATT and CDR2 SNEGSKA (reference sequence). CDR3 length: 13 residues. V was trimmed by 3 bases and J by 2 bases, leaving 10 bases between them. CDR3 sequence (DNA): TGCAGTGCTAGTTACCGAACTCAAGAGACCCAGTACTTC. Its protein product is CSASYRTQETQYF.

This clonotype was recorded a few times. CDR3 sequence: CASSRVDGNIQYF. CDR3 in DNA: TGTGCCAGCAGCAGGGTTGACGGAAACATTCAGTACTTC. V and J are TRBV6-2 or TRBV6-3 and TRBJ2-4; weak D call: TRBD1 (5 bases). The CDR3 contains 13 residues. From germline, CDR1 is MNHEY and CDR2 SVGEGT. V lost 6 bases and J lost 6, with 12 bases in between.

The sample holds a few counts of this clonotype. This chain links TRBV2 with TRBJ1-6, with 7 bases aligning to TRBD1. Per germline, CDR1 SNHLY and CDR2 FYNNEI. Trimming took 11 bases from V and 8 from J; bases not matched to a gene: 9. The CDR3 is 13 amino acids. CDR3 sequence (DNA): TGTGCCTGCCGGGACAGCGAGGATTCACCCCTCCACTTT. Amino acids: CACRDSEDSPLHF.

The chain uses TRBV6-4 and TRBJ2-3; the match to TRBD1 covers 8 bases. V trimming: 5 bases; J trimming: 5 bases; junction bases outside the gene matches: 9. CDR1 and CDR2 (germline): MRHNA, SNTAGT. This CDR3 spans 15 amino acids. The CDR3 coding sequence is TGTGCCAGCAGTCCATCCAGGGGGCGCGGAGATACGCAGTATTTT. Protein product: CASSPSRGRGDTQYF.

This clonotype was found many times. V is TRBV7-2 and J is TRBJ2-3, with a weak D call TRBD1 (6 bases). The CDR3 contains 15 residues. The germline CDR1 and CDR2 sequences are SGHTA and FQGNSA. The V gene lost 8 bases and the J gene lost 8 bases, with 23 bases spanning the gap. CDR3 in amino acids: CASATRLGDTGTQYF. The CDR3 bases are TGTGCCAGCGCCACACGACTTGGGGACACGGGTACGCAGTATTTT. Drawing the rest from reference TRBV7-2 and TRBJ2-3, the complete variable domain is GAGVSQSPSNKVTEKGKDVELRCDPISGHTALYWYRQSLGQGLEFLIYFQGNSAPDKSGLPSDRFSAERTGGSVSTLTIQRTQQEDSAVYLCASATRLGDTGTQYFGPGTRLTVL.

The CDR3 region is CASSYRDRGPGELFF. In DNA, the CDR3 is TGTGCCAGTAGTTACCGGGACAGGGGTCCCGGGGAGCTGTTTTTT. The V call is TRBV19, the J call TRBJ2-2; 10 bases line up with TRBD1. V was clipped by 5 bases and J by 6 bases; unmatched bases: 6. CDR3 length: 15 amino acids. Germline values: CDR1 LNHDA, CDR2 SQIVND (reference sequence).

The chain is built from TRBV11-2 and TRBJ2-1; tentative D call: TRBD2 (6 bases). CDR1 is SGHAT and CDR2 is FQNNGV in the germline V gene. V shed 7 bases and J shed 7 bases, with 17 bases lying between them. The CDR3 has 14 residues. CDR3 region: CASKTTGSGNEQFF. The CDR3 DNA reads TGTGCCAGCAAAACGACCGGGAGTGGGAATGAGCAGTTCTTC.

The rearrangement uses TRBV19 and TRBJ2-6; tentative D call: TRBD1 (5 bases). V was shortened by 4 bases and J by 0 bases, with 10 bases between the two germline ends. The germline V gene encodes CDR1 LNHDA and CDR2 SQIVND (reference sequence). The CDR3 is 16 residues long. CDR3 region: CASSSRVGSGANVLTF. The CDR3 coding sequence is TGTGCCAGTAGTAGCAGGGTCGGCTCTGGGGCCAACGTCCTGACTTTC.

This clonotype appeared many times. The rearrangement uses TRBV28 and TRBJ2-2; possibly TRBD2 for D (5 bases). Germline CDR1 and CDR2: MDHEN and SYDVKM. The CDR3 is 15 residues long. V shed 3 bases and J shed 2 bases, with 10 bases lying between them. The CDR3 DNA reads TGTGCCAGCAGTTTCCGACTATCTAACACCGGGGAGCTGTTTTTT. Amino acid sequence: CASSFRLSNTGELFF. Variable domain in full (rest from reference TRBV28 and TRBJ2-2): DVKVTQSSRYLVKRTGEKVFLECVQDMDHENMFWYRQDPGLGLRLIYFSYDVKMKEKGDIPEGYSVSREKKERFSLILESASTNQTSMYLCASSFRLSNTGELFFGEGSRLTVL.

The genes are TRBV29-1 and TRBJ2-7; 7 bases fit TRBD1. Trimming cost V 3 bases and J 1 base; bases outside gene matches: 6. CDR3 length: 14 amino acids. Per the germline V gene, CDR1 is SQVTM and CDR2 is ANQGSEA. The CDR3 DNA reads TGCAGCGTTGAGAGCCAGGGGGTTTCCTACGAGCAGTACTTC. This gives the protein CSVESQGVSYEQYF.

This clonotype has ten or more counts. The rearrangement uses TRBV20-1 and TRBJ2-7; D ambiguous. There are 14 residues in the CDR3. V was shortened by 6 bases and J by 0 bases, with 15 bases between the two germline ends. Germline-derived CDR1 and CDR2 are DFQATT and SNEGSKA (reference sequence). The CDR3 spells CSAPMSHFSYEQYF. In DNA form, the CDR3 reads TGCAGTGCCCCGATGAGTCACTTCTCCTACGAGCAGTACTTC.